The entry that follows covers one TCR beta chain sequence. Original processing notes: How many nucleated cells were present was estimated from reference gene primer amplification. TCRdb's table, derived via immunoSEQ multiplex PCR, lists solely in-frame clones and lacks some. That table is the source of V, J and clone size, and D and trimming were worked out from the DNA. The sample includes about 150,000 clones, 89% of them seen just once. CDR1 and CDR2 (germline): SGDLS, YYNGEE. The CDR3 is 17 residues long. With 0 bases removed from V and 0 bases from J, the gap between germline ends came to 10 bases. The entry originates in a study of blood T cell repertoires in COVID-19. Study overall: The samples span acute and convalescent COVID-19 from the United States, Italy and Spain. From T cells, B-cell-depleted T cells, or PBMCs came the material, which was cDNA or gDNA.

V and J are TRBV9 and TRBJ1-6; D gene uncertain. This TCR derives from a human donor in a cohort sampled during active COVID-19. Sequencing was carried out using peripheral blood. The CDR3 spells CASSVGEESSYNSPLHF. The CDR3 DNA is TGTGCCAGCAGCGTAGGGGAGGAGAGCTCCTATAATTCACCCCTCCACTTT.